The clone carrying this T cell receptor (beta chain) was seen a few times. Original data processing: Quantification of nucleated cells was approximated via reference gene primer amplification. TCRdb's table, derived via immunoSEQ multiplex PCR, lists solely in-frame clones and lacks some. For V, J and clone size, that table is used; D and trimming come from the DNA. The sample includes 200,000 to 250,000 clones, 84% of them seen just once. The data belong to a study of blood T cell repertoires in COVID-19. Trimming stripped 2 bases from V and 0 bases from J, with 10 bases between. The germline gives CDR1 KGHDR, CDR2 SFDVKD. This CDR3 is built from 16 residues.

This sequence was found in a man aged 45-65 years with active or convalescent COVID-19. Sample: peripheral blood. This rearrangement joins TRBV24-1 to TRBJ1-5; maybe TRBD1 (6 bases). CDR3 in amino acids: CATSDSGVYSNQPQHF. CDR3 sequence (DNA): TGTGCCACCAGTGATTCAGGGGTCTATAGCAATCAGCCCCAGCATTTT.